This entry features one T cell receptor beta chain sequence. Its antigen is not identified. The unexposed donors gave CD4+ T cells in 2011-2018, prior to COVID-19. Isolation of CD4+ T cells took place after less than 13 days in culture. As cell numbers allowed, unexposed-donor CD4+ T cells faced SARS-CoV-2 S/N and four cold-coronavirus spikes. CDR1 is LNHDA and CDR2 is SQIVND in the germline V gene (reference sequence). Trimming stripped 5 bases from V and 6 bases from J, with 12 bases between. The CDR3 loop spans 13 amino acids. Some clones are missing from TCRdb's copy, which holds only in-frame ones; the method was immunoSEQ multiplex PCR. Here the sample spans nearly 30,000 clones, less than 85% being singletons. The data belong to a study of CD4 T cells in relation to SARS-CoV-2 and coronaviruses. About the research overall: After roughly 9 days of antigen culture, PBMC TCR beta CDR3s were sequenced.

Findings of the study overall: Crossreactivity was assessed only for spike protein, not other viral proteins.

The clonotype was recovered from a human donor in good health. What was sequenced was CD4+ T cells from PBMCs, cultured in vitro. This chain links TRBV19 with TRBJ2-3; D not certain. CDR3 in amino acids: CASSARFLDTQYF. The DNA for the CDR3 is TGTGCCAGTAGTGCCCGGTTTCTGGATACGCAGTATTTT. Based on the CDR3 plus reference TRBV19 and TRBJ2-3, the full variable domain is DGGITQSPKYLFRKEGQNVTLSCEQNLNHDAMYWYRQDPGQGLRLIYYSQIVNDFQKGDIAEGYSVSREKKESFPLTVTSAQKNPTAFYLCASSARFLDTQYFGPGTRLTVL.